This TCR beta chain was captured in a study of blood T cell repertoires in COVID-19. About the study: Samples representing acute and convalescent COVID-19 were sourced from the United States, Italy and Spain.

Using immunoSEQ multiplex PCR, the repertoire was profiled, and TCRdb retains in-frame clones only, with some absent. The data show roughly 230,000 clones, 65% to 90% seen once. This clone was picked up one time. Germline V gives CDR1 SGHNT, CDR2 YENEEA. J lost 2 bases, V lost 1 base, and 4 bases had no gene match. This CDR3 has 16 amino acids. The sequencing sample was made of peripheral blood. V is TRBV11-3 and J is TRBJ2-3; 9 bases are a match to TRBD1. The sequence derives from a woman between 45 and 60 years old with acute or convalescent COVID-19. The CDR3 protein is CASSLGQGGTTDTQYF. DNA for the CDR3: TGTGCCAGCAGCTTAGGACAGGGGGGGACCACAGATACGCAGTATTTT. Complete variable domain (other parts from reference TRBV11-3 and TRBJ2-3): EAGVVQSPRYKIIEKKQPVAFWCNPISGHNTLYWYLQNLGQGPELLIRYENEEAVDDSQLPKDRFSAERLKGVDSTLKIQPAELGDSAVYLCASSLGQGGTTDTQYFGPGTRLTVL.